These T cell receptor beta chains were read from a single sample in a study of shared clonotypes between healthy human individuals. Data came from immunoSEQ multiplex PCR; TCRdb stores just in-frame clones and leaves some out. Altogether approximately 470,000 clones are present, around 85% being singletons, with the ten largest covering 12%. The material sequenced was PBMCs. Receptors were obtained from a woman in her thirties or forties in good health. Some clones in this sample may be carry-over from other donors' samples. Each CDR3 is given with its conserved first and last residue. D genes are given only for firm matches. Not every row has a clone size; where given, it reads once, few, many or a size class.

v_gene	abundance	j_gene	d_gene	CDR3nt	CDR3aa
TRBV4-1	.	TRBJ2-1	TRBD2	TGCGCCAGCAGCCAACCGACTAGCGGGAGGGCTAGTGAGCAGTTCTTC	CASSQPTSGRASEQFF
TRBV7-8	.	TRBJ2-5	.	TGTGCCAGCAGCTTACTCCGGGACGGGGAGACCCAGTACTTC	CASSLLRDGETQYF
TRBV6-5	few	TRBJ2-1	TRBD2	TGTGCCAGCAGTTACTCACTAGCGGGAGGGTATGAGCAGTTCTTC	CASSYSLAGGYEQFF
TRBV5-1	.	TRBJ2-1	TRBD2	TGCGCCAGCAGCCCCGACCCACAGCGGGGAGCGGGCAATGAGCAGTTCTTC	CASSPDPQRGAGNEQFF
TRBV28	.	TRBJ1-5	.	TGTGCCAGCAGTTCTTTCCCTGGGCCCCAGCATTTT	CASSSFPGPQHF
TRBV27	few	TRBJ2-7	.	TGTGCCAGCGCGTGGCAGCCGTCCTACGAGCAGTACTTC	CASAWQPSYEQYF
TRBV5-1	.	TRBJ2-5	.	TGCGCCACCTCTTGGTACGAGAGCGTCCAAGAGACCCAGTACTTC	CATSWYESVQETQYF
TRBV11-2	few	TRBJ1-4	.	TGTGCCAGCAGCTTAGACCCGGGATGGGATGAAAAACTGTTTTTT	CASSLDPGWDEKLFF
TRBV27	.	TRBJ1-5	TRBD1	TGTGCCAGCAGGGACAGGGGGCCGGGTCAGCCCCAGCATTTT	CASRDRGPGQPQHF
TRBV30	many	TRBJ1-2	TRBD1	TGTGCCTGGACCCGGACAGGGGGCGACTATGGCTACACCTTC	CAWTRTGGDYGYTF
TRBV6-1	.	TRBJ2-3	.	TGTGCCAGCAGCTTGGTGGATACGCAGTATTTT	CASSLVDTQYF
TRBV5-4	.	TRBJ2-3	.	TGTGCCAGCAGCTTGGAAATGGATACGCAGTATTTT	CASSLEMDTQYF
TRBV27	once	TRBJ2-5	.	TGTGCCAGCAGTTTAGGTTTGCGTAGTCGGATCGAGACCCAGTACTTC	CASSLGLRSRIETQYF
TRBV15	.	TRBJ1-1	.	TGTGCCACCAGCGACCCCTGGCTGAACACTGAAGCTTTCTTT	CATSDPWLNTEAFF
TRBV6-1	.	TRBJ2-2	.	TGTGCCAGCAGGGCCGGCCTGAACACCGGGGAGCTGTTTTTT	CASRAGLNTGELFF
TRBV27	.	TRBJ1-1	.	TGTGCCAGCAGCTTCTGGATGAACACTGAAGCTTTCTTT	CASSFWMNTEAFF
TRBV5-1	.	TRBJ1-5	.	TGCGCCAGCAGCCCGTTGGGGTTGGTTCAGCCCCAGCATTTT	CASSPLGLVQPQHF
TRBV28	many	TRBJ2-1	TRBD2	TGTGCCAGCAGTCACGGGACTAGCGGGACCTACTACAATGAGCAGTTCTTC	CASSHGTSGTYYNEQFF
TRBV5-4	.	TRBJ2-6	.	TGTGCCAGCAGCTTGGGGGGCTCTGGGGCCAACGTCCTGACTTTC	CASSLGGSGANVLTF
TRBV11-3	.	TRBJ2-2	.	TGTGCCAGCAGTCACTACACCGGGGAGCTGTTTTTT	CASSHYTGELFF
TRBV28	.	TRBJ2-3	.	TGTGCCAGCAGTTTCGCGGGAAGTGGAGATACGCAGTATTTT	CASSFAGSGDTQYF
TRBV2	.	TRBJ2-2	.	TGTGCCAGCGGGGGACTTCTCAACACCGGGGAGCTGTTTTTT	CASGGLLNTGELFF
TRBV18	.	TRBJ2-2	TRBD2	TGTGCCAGCTCACCACAGGGACTAGCGGGATCTCTCGGGGAGCTGTTTTTT	CASSPQGLAGSLGELFF
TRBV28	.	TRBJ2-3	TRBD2	TGTGCCAGCACCCTCGTACTAGCGGGGAGCACAGATACGCAGTATTTT	CASTLVLAGSTDTQYF
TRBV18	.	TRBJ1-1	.	TGTGCCAGCTCACCACTCGTTCGGGAGACCGAAGCTTTCTTT	CASSPLVRETEAFF
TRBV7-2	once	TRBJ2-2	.	TGTGCCAGCAGCTCAACCAGAGGCGGGGAGCTGTTTTTT	CASSSTRGGELFF
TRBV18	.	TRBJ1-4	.	TGTGCCAGCTCACTCGGGCGTCGGGAGAAACTGTTTTTT	CASSLGRREKLFF
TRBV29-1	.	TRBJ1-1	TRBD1	TGCAGCGTTGAAGTAGGGACAGGGAACACTGAAGCTTTCTTT	CSVEVGTGNTEAFF
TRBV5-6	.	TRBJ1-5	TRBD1	TGTGCCAGCAGTCCAGGGGGTTTCAGCAATCAGCCCCAGCATTTT	CASSPGGFSNQPQHF
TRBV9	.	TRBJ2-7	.	TGTGCCAGCAGCGTACGGGCAGGGGCCTACGAGCAGTACTTC	CASSVRAGAYEQYF
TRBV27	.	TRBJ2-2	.	TGTGCCAGCAGTTTTAGTACCGGGGAGCTGTTTTTT	CASSFSTGELFF
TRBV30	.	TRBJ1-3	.	TGTGCCTGGAGTCCCAACATGCTAAGCTCTGGAAACACCATATATTTT	CAWSPNMLSSGNTIYF
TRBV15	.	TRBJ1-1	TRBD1	TGTGCCACCAGCCTTGGACAGGGGGTAAGAGCTTTCTTT	CATSLGQGVRAFF
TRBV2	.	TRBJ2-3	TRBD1	TGTGCCAGCAGCGAAAGGACAGGGGGCACAGATACGCAGTATTTT	CASSERTGGTDTQYF
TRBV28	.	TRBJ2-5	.	TGTGCCAGCAGTACCCCCTTAGGGCCACAAGAGACCCAGTACTTC	CASSTPLGPQETQYF
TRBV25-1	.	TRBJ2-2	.	TGTGCCAGCAGTGAAGGACTCAACACCGGGGAGCTGTTTTTT	CASSEGLNTGELFF
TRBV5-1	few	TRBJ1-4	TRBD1	TGCGCCAGCAGCCCCAGGACAGGGACTAATGAAAAACTGTTTTTT	CASSPRTGTNEKLFF
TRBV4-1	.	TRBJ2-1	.	TGCGCCAGCAGCTCGTTAGTTGGGTTGGATGAGCAGTTCTTC	CASSSLVGLDEQFF
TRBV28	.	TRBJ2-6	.	TGTGCCAGCAGCGCCGGGGGTATCGGGGCCAACGTCCTGACTTTC	CASSAGGIGANVLTF
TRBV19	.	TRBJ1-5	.	TGTGCCAGTAGTATAGAAGGAAATCAGCCCCAGCATTTT	CASSIEGNQPQHF
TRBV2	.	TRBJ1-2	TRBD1	TGTGCCAGCAGCGCCACAGGACAGGAGTATGGCTACACCTTC	CASSATGQEYGYTF
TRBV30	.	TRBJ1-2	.	TGTGCCTGGACCCCATTGGGTTTCGACTATGGCTACACCTTC	CAWTPLGFDYGYTF